A selection of T cell receptor beta chains follows, all from one sample in a study of T cells in Graves' hyperthyroidism and ophthalmopathy. TCRdb called the multiplex PCR reads again in MiXCR, with one record for every CDR3 protein. The data contain approximately 640,000 distinct CDR3 sequences, 45% of them singletons. The sequencing input was peripheral blood or thyroid tissue (not recorded which). All receptors derive from an adult man with Graves' disease, either hyperthyroidism or ophthalmopathy (not recorded which). CDR3s include the opening cysteine and the closing phenylalanine or tryptophan. The D gene is left open where the match is weak. Size is omitted from some rows. Given values are once, few, many or a class for expanded clones.

J,V,size,D,CDR3,DNA
TRBJ1-4,TRBV5-4,.,TRBD1,CASSQVPGQGGEKLFF,TGTGCCAGCAGCCAAGTACCGGGACAGGGTGGGGAAAAACTGTTTTTT
TRBJ1-5,TRBV2,many,TRBD1,CASSLGQFNQPQHF,TGTGCCAGCAGTTTGGGACAGTTCAATCAGCCCCAGCATTTT
TRBJ2-7,TRBV9,few,.,CASSVGGTDFYEQYF,TGTGCCAGCAGCGTCGGAGGGACAGATTTCTACGAGCAGTACTTC
TRBJ2-7,TRBV29-1,.,TRBD1,CSVEENTNPAGTGARNEQYF,TGCAGCGTTGAAGAAAACACGAACCCGGCTGGGACAGGGGCTCGCAACGAGCAGTACTTC
TRBJ1-1,TRBV12-3/TRBV12-4,.,.,CASSEAGQTNTEAFF,TGTGCCAGCAGTGAAGCAGGTCAGACCAACACTGAAGCTTTCTTT
TRBJ1-5,TRBV10-3,many,.,CAISAGGGLNQPQHF,TGTGCCATCAGTGCGGGAGGGGGGCTCAATCAGCCCCAGCATTTT
TRBJ1-2,TRBV29-1,.,TRBD1,CSVVRTGDRGGYTF,TGCAGCGTTGTCCGGACAGGGGATAGGGGTGGCTACACCTTC
TRBJ1-4,TRBV14,once,TRBD1,CASSQRQGAPEEKLFF,TGTGCCAGCAGCCAGCGACAGGGGGCGCCGGAGGAAAAACTGTTTTTT
TRBJ2-5,TRBV25-1,.,.,CASSEASGAQETQYF,TGTGCCAGCAGTGAAGCGTCCGGGGCCCAAGAGACCCAGTACTTC
TRBJ1-2,TRBV13,few,TRBD1,CASSYTGGSRYGYTF,TGTGCCAGCAGCTACACAGGGGGGAGCCGCTATGGCTACACCTTC
TRBJ1-6,TRBV7-2,.,TRBD1,CASSPDRVQPLHF,TGTGCCAGCAGCCCAGACAGGGTTCAGCCCCTCCACTTT
TRBJ2-7,TRBV20-1,.,.,CSVEMGAGSDEQYF,TGCAGTGTAGAGATGGGTGCGGGAAGCGACGAGCAGTACTTC
TRBJ1-5,TRBV6-5,.,.,CASSLTSGPGTQHF,TGTGCCAGCAGCTTGACTAGCGGCCCGGGGACCCAGCATTTT
TRBJ1-6,TRBV7-2,few,.,CASSHSSYNSPLHF,TGTGCCAGCAGCCATAGCTCCTATAATTCACCCCTCCACTTT
TRBJ2-7,TRBV7-9,.,.,CASSLAEGNSYEQYF,TGTGCCAGCAGCTTAGCAGAGGGTAACTCCTACGAGCAGTACTTC